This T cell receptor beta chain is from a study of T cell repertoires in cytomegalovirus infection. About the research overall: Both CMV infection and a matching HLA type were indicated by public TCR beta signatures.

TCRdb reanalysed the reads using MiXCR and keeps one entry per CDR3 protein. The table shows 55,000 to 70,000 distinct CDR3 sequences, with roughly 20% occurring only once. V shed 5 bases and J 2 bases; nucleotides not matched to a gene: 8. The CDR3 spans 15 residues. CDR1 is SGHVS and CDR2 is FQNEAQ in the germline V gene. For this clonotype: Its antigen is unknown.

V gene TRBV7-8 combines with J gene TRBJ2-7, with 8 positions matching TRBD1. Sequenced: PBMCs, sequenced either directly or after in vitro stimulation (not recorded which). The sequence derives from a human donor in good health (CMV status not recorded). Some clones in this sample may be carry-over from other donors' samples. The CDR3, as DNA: TGTGCCAGCAGCCTCCAGGGGGCTCTAGCCTACGAGCAGTACTTC. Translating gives CASSLQGALAYEQYF.